The following is a TCR beta chain sequence with its context. The CDR3 covers 16 residues. J was trimmed by 2 bases and V by 5 bases; bases with no gene match: 12. The germline gives CDR1 SGHVS, CDR2 FNYEAQ. The entry originates in a study of blood T cell repertoires in COVID-19. As for the study in general: The United States, Italy and Spain provided the acute and convalescent COVID-19 samples.

Here immunoSEQ multiplex PCR was the method, and the copy in TCRdb shows in-frame clones only, minus some. The sample contains over 85,000 clones, just under 90% of which appear only once. This chain connects TRBV7-6 to TRBJ2-7, with TRBD2 matching 7 bases. Sequencing was performed on peripheral blood. This TCR was recovered from a human donor in a cohort sampled during active COVID-19. CDR3 nucleotide sequence: TGTGCCAGCAGCATAACCCCCAGCGGGGTCGCCTACGAGCAGTACTTC. It yields the protein CASSITPSGVAYEQYF.